The source of this T cell receptor (beta chain) is a study of cytotoxic CD8 clonotypes in ibrutinib-treated CLL (dated by TCRdb to about 2021). In the study overall: The cohort was composed of under 12 relapsed/refractory and fewer than 16 treatment-naive patients; IGHV unmutated status was identified in about 17 patients. Samples at response were collected after a median of around twelve months of treatment, with a range of about 6 to 40 months. Partial responses were observed in 24 patients and complete responses in 2; after a median follow-up of roughly 72 months, remission was maintained in about 15 patients and progression was observed in about twelve. Longitudinal samples were obtainable from about 30% of the roughly 90 participants in the trial. Every remission and progressive disease sample was obtained while ibrutinib was still being received by the patients. An average of about 260,000 productive templates and 94,082 productive rearrangements was obtained per sample. Cryopreserved peripheral blood mononuclear cells were collected before treatment, at response, and at either disease progression or sustained remission.

From a lookup of the germline V gene, CDR1 and CDR2 are MNHNS and SASEGT. V drops 11 bases and J drops 0 bases, leaving 17 bases in between. The CDR3 starts with the cysteine, ends with the phenylalanine, and has 15 residues. Only the CDR3 DNA is retained, 45 bases long and in frame from the first base. On a MiSeq, deep resolution sequencing aimed for a depth between 1 in 1 million and 1 in 200,000 T cells, with each clonotype covered approximately 10x on average. The immunoSEQ hsTCRB Kit was used to generate the TCR beta libraries. The original methods were these. The data were analyzed with ImmunoSEQ Analyzer and ImmunoSEQ Data Assistant, and V, D and J gene assignments followed IMGT definitions. Clonality, with values ranging from 0 to 1, was calculated as one minus the normalized Shannon entropy of productive rearrangement frequencies. Only overrepresented clonotypes making up at least 0.05% of each patient's repertoire were included in the public clonotype analysis. Repertoires from some 14 age-matched healthy donors in immuneACCESS were used as clonality controls. Sourced from immuneACCESS, this table was stored by TCRdb with only in-frame sequences that have V and J called. A share of the clones is absent; for the studies checked, an unresolved V gene accounts for under half, and the remainder has no known explanation. That table furnishes V, J and clone size, whereas the DNA furnished D and trimming. The sample records approximately 100,000 clones, 70% to 80% of which are singletons. Under 35% of the sample is taken by the ten largest.

The time point label on this specimen signifies: approximately twelve months on ibrutinib. For TCR beta library preparation, about 2 micrograms of genomic DNA were isolated from cryopreserved PBMCs. Longitudinal blood samples from CLL patients on ibrutinib monotherapy were analyzed using high-throughput TCR beta sequencing. The patients were enrolled in a single-center, open-label phase 2 trial of ibrutinib monotherapy. What the study reported, not specific to this receptor: At ibrutinib response clonality went up, during sustained remission it held steady, and at progression it dropped back toward baseline. Sampling times were not matched between patients in sustained remission and patients whose disease was progressing, and lymph node repertoires were not examined. Public clonotypes were rare and either shrank or stayed stable during treatment, and the rise in clonality at ibrutinib response reflected expansion of private clonotypes. At baseline, clonality was higher than in age-matched healthy donors and showed a strong correlation with circulating CD8+ T-cell counts.

Details on this clone: The target of this receptor is not known. The record has no base qualities; no much larger clone is one base away.

The chain is made from TRBV6-1 and TRBJ1-3; the D gene assignment is ambiguous. This clonotype was sampled from a human donor with chronic lymphocytic leukemia. The sample consisted of PBMCs, taken after 12 months of ibrutinib treatment. The CDR3: CAGRYSESSGNTIYF. Read as DNA, the sequence is TGTGCCGGCCGATATTCTGAGAGCTCTGGAAACACCATATATTTT.